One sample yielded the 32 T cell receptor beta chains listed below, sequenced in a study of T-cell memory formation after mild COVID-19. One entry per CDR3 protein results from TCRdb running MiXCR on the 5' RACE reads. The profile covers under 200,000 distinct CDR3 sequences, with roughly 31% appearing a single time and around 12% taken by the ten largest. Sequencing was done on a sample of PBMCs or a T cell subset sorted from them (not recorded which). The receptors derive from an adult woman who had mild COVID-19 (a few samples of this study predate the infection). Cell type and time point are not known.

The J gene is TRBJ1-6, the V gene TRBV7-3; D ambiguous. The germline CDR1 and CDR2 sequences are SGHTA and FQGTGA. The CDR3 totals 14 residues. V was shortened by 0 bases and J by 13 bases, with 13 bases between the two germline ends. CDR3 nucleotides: TGTGCCAGCAGCTTAACTTCGGGAATGTTTCCCCTCCACTTT. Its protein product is CASSLTSGMFPLHF.

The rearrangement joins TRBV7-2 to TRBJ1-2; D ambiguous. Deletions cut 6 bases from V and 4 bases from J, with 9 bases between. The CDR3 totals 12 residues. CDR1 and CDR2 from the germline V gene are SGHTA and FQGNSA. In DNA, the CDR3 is TGTGCCAGCAGGACACGGAGCTATGGCTACACCTTC. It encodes CASRTRSYGYTF.

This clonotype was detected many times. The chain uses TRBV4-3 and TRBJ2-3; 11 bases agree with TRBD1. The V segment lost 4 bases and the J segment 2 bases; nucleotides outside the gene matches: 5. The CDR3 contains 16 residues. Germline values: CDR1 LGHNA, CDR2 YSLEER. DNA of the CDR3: TGCGCCAGCAGCCGGGGACAGGGGGTGGTCACAGATACGCAGTATTTT. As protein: CASSRGQGVVTDTQYF.

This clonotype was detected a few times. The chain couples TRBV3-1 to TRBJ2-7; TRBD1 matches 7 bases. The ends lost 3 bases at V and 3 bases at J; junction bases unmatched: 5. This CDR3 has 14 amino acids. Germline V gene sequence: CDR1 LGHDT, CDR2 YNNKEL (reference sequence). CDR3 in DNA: TGTGCCAGCAGCCATAGGGACAGCTACTACGAGCAGTACTTC. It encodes CASSHRDSYYEQYF.

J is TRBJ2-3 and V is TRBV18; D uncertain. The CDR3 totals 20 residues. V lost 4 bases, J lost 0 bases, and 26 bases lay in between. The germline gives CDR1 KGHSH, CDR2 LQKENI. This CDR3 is CASSRVHDAGSSSSTDTQYF. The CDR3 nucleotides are TGTGCCAGCTCACGGGTGCATGATGCCGGAAGTTCTTCTAGCACAGATACGCAGTATTTT.

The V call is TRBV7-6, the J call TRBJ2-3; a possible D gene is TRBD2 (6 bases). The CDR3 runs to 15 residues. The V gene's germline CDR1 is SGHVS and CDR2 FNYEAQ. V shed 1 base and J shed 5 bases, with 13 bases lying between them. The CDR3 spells CASSLVAGPLDTQYF. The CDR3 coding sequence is TGTGCCAGCAGCTTAGTGGCGGGGCCCCTAGATACGCAGTATTTT.

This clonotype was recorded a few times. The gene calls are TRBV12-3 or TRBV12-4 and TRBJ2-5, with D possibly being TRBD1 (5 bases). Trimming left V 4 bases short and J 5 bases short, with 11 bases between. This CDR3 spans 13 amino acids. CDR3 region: CASSSRGRETQYF. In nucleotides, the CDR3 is TGTGCCAGCAGTTCAAGGGGTCGGGAGACCCAGTACTTC.

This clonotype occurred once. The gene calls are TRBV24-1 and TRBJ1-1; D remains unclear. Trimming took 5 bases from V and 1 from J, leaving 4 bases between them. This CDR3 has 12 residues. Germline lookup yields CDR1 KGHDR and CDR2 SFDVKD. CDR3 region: CATSAGNTEAFF. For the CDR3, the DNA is TGTGCCACCAGTGCAGGGAACACTGAAGCTTTCTTT.

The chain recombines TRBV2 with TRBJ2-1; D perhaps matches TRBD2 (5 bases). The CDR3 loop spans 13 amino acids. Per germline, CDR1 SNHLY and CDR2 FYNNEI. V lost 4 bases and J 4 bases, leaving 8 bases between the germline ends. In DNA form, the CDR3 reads TGTGCCAGCAGTGGGACTGAATACAATGAGCAGTTCTTC. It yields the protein CASSGTEYNEQFF.

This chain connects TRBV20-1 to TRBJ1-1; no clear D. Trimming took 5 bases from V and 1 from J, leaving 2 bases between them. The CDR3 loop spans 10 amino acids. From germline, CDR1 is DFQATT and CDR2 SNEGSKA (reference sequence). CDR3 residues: CSAGNTEAFF. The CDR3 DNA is TGCAGTGCTGGGAACACTGAAGCTTTCTTT.

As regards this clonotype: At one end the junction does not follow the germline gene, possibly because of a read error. The DNA of the CDR3 is TGCGCCAGCAGACAAGATCTTAACGGAATGGGCTACACCTTC. Amino acid sequence: CASRQDLNGMGYTF. The chain links TRBV4-3 to TRBJ1-2; the D is unclear. This CDR3 is built from 14 residues. The V gene's germline CDR1 is LGHNA and CDR2 YSLEER.

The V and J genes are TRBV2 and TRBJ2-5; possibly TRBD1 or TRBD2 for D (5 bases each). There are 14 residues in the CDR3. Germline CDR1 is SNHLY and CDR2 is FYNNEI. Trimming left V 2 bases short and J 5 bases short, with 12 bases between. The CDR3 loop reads CASSEMGTVETQYF. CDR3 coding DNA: TGTGCCAGCAGTGAAATGGGGACGGTGGAGACCCAGTACTTC.

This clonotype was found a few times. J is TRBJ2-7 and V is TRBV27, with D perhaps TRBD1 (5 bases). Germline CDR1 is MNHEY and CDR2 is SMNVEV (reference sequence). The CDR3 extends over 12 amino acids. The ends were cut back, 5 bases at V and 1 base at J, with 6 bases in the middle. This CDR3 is CASSQGSYEQYF. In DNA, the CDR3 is TGTGCCAGCAGTCAGGGATCCTACGAGCAGTACTTC.

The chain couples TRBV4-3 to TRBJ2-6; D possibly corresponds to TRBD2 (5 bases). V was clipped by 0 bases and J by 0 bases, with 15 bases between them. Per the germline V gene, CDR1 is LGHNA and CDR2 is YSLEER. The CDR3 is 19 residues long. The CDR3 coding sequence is TGCGCCAGCAGCCAAGATATCGGAGGAGTCATCTCTGGGGCCAACGTCCTGACTTTC. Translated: CASSQDIGGVISGANVLTF.

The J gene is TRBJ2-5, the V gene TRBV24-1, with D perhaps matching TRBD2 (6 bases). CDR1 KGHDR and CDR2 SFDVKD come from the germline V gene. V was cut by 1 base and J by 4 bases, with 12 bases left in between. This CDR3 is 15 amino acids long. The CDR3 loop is CATSDLIGRRETQYF. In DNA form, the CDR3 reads TGTGCCACCAGTGATTTAATAGGGAGGCGAGAGACCCAGTACTTC.

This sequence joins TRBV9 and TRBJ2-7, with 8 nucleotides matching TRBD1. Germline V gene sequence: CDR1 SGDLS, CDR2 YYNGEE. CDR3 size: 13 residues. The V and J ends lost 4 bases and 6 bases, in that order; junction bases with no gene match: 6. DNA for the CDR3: TGTGCCAGCAGCCCCTCAGGGGGCAGCGAGCAGTACTTC. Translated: CASSPSGGSEQYF. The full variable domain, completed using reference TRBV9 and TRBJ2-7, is DSGVTQTPKHLITATGQRVTLRCSPRSGDLSVYWYQQSLDQGLQFLIQYYNGEERAKGNILERFSAQQFPDLHSELNLSSLELGDSALYFCASSPSGGSEQYFGPGTRLTVT.

DNA for the CDR3: TGTGCCAGCAGTGATTCCAGGGGGGACTATGGCTACACCTTC. Protein product: CASSDSRGDYGYTF. This chain joins TRBV25-1 and TRBJ1-2; 7 bases map to TRBD1. CDR1 is MGHDK and CDR2 is SYGVNS in the germline V gene. This CDR3 is built from 14 residues. The J segment lost 3 bases and the V segment lost 3 bases, leaving 4 bases of the junction unmatched.

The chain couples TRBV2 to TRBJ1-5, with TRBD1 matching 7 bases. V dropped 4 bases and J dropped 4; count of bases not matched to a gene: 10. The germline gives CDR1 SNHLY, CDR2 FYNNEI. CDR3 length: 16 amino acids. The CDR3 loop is CASSVTAQGSNQPQHF. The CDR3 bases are TGTGCCAGCAGTGTCACCGCACAGGGGTCTAATCAGCCCCAGCATTTT. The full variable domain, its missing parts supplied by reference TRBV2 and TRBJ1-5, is EPEVTQTPSHQVTQMGQEVILRCVPISNHLYFYWYRQILGQKVEFLVSFYNNEISEKSEIFDDQFSVERPDGSNFTLKIRSTKLEDSAMYFCASSVTAQGSNQPQHFGDGTRLSIL.

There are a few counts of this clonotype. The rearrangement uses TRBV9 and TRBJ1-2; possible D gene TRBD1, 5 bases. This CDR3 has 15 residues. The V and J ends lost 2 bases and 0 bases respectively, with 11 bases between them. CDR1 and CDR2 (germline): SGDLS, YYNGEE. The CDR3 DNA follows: TGTGCCAGCAGCGTCGGGGGTACCGCTAACTATGGCTACACCTTC. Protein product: CASSVGGTANYGYTF.

The chain's CDR3 is CASRGLDRGSEKLFF. In DNA form, the CDR3 reads TGTGCCAGCAGGGGGCTGGACAGGGGAAGCGAAAAACTGTTTTTT. The J gene is TRBJ1-4, the V gene TRBV2; 9 bases map to TRBD1. This CDR3 is built from 15 residues. V shed 6 bases and J 8 bases; nucleotides not matched to a gene: 10. CDR1 SNHLY and CDR2 FYNNEI come from the germline V gene.

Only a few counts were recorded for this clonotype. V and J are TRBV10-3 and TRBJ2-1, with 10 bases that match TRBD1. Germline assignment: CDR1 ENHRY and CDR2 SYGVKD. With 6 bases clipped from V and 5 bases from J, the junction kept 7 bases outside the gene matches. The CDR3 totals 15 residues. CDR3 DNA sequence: TGTGCCATCAGCTTCGGGGACAGGGGCCACAATGAGCAGTTCTTC. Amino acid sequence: CAISFGDRGHNEQFF.

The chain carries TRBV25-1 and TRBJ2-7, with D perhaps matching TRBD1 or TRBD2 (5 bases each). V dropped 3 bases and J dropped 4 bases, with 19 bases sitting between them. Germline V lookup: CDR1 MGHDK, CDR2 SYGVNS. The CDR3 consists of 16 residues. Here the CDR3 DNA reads TGTGCCAGCAGTGACCCACCCGGGATCGACAGTTACGAGCAGTACTTC. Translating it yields CASSDPPGIDSYEQYF.

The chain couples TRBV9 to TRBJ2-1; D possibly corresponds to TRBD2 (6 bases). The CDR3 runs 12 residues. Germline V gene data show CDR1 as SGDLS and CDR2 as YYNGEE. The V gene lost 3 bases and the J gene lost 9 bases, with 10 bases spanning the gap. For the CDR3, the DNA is TGTGCCAGCAGCGGAACTAGCCGTGAGCAGTTCTTC. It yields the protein CASSGTSREQFF.

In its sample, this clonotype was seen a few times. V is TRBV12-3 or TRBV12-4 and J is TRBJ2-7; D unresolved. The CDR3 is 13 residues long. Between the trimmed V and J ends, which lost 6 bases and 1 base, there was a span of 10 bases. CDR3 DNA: TGTGCCAGCAGGACGACGGGTTCCTACGAGCAGTACTTC. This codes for CASRTTGSYEQYF.

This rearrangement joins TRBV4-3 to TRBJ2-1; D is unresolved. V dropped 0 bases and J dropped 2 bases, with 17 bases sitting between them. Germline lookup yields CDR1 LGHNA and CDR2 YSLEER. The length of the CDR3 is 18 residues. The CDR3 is CASSQDFSTNHPYNEQFF. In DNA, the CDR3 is TGCGCCAGCAGCCAAGATTTCTCGACCAACCACCCCTACAATGAGCAGTTCTTC.

The CDR3 reads CATSARDRGRPYEQYF. The DNA for the CDR3 is TGTGCCACCAGTGCCAGGGATCGCGGGAGGCCCTACGAGCAGTACTTC. The chain is built from TRBV24-1 and TRBJ2-7, with 8 nucleotides matching TRBD2. Germline V gives CDR1 KGHDR, CDR2 SFDVKD. V trimming: 5 bases; J trimming: 2 bases; junction bases outside the gene matches: 10. The CDR3 loop spans 16 amino acids.

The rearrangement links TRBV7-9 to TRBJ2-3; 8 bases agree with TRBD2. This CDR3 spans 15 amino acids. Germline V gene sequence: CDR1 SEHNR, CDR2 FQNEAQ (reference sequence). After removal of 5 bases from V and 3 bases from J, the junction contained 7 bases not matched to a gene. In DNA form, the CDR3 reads TGTGCCAGCAGCCTTAGCGGGAAGGGGACAGATACGCAGTATTTT. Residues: CASSLSGKGTDTQYF.

As DNA, the CDR3 is TGTGCCATCAGTGAGTCCCAGGAGCACACTGAAGCTTTCTTT. Translated, it gives CAISESQEHTEAFF. The gene calls are TRBV10-3 and TRBJ1-1; unclear D gene. V lost 0 bases, J lost 3 bases, and 8 bases lay in between. Per germline, CDR1 ENHRY and CDR2 SYGVKD. The CDR3 runs 14 residues.

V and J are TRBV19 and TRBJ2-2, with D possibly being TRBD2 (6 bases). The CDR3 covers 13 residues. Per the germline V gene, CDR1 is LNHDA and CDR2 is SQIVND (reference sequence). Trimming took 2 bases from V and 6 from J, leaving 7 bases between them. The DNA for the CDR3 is TGTGCCAGTAGTATAAGCGGGCCCGGGGAGCTGTTTTTT. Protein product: CASSISGPGELFF.

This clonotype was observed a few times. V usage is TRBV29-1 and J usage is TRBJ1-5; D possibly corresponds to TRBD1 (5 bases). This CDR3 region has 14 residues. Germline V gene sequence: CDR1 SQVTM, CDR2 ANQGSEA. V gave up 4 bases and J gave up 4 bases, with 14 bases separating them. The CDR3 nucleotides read TGCAGCGTTGCGTTCGGGACGGCGAATCAGCCCCAGCATTTT. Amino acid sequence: CSVAFGTANQPQHF.

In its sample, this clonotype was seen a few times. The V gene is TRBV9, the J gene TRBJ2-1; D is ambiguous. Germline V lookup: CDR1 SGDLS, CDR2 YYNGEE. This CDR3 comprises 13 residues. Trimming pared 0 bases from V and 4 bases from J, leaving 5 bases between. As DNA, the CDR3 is TGTGCCAGCAGCGTAGAGTATTACAATGAGCAGTTCTTC. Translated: CASSVEYYNEQFF.

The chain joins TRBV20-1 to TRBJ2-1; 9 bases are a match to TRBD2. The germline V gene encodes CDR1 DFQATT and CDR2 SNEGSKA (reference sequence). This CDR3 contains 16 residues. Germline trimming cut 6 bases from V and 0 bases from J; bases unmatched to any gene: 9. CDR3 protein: CSALTSGGSSYNEQFF. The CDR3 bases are TGCAGTGCCTTGACTAGCGGAGGAAGCTCCTACAATGAGCAGTTCTTC.